The next 31 T cell receptor beta chains were all read from a single sample in a study of blood T cell repertoires in COVID-19 (dated by TCRdb to 2018 to 2021). The receptor library was made with the immunoSEQ multiplex PCR assay. What TCRdb holds here is the immuneACCESS table cut down to in-frame rearrangements. Part of the clones is not present; checked against another copy, under half of the missing clones reflect an unresolved V gene, and the others are unexplained. Recorded for this sample are about 36,000 clones; over 75% of them occurred a single time. The ten largest make up 4.8% of the sample. The sequencing sample was made of peripheral blood. These receptors all come from a human donor in a cohort sampled during active COVID-19.

The CDR3 sequence: CASSIQGATYNEQFF. CDR3 sequence (DNA): TGTGCCAGCAGCATACAGGGGGCAACCTACAATGAGCAGTTCTTC. The chain links TRBV5-5 to TRBJ2-1; 9 nucleotides line up with TRBD1. The CDR3 length is 15 residues. The trim removed 4 bases at V and 2 bases at J, leaving 4 bases unmatched. The germline V gene encodes CDR1 SGHKS and CDR2 YYEKEE (reference sequence).

The chain has TRBV7-6 and TRBJ1-2; D is perhaps TRBD1 (5 bases). V gave up 5 bases and J gave up 2 bases, with 9 bases separating them. Per the germline V gene, CDR1 is SGHVS and CDR2 is FNYEAQ. This CDR3 contains 13 residues. CDR3 sequence reads: CASSPTENYGYTF. For the CDR3, the DNA is TGTGCCAGCAGCCCGACAGAAAACTATGGCTACACCTTC.

The V and J genes are TRBV28 and TRBJ2-4; the match to TRBD1 covers 10 bases. From germline, CDR1 is MDHEN and CDR2 SYDVKM. CDR3 length: 18 residues. V lost 6 bases, J lost 5 bases, and 16 bases stayed unmatched. The CDR3 spells CASSLSAPGQGTENIQYF. The DNA of the CDR3 is TGTGCCAGCAGCCTATCTGCGCCGGGACAGGGGACCGAAAACATTCAGTACTTC.

The V and J genes are TRBV3-1 (or the pseudogene TRBV3-2) and TRBJ2-2, with TRBD2 matching 10 bases. Unmatched junction bases numbered 11, after V lost 6 bases and J lost 1 base. Germline CDR1 LGHDT, CDR2 YNNKEL (reference sequence). The CDR3 consists of 18 residues. CDR3 residues: CASRRVAGGQRNTGELFF. The CDR3 DNA reads as TGTGCCAGCAGACGGGTAGCGGGAGGCCAGAGGAACACCGGGGAGCTGTTTTTT.

This chain joins TRBV9 and TRBJ2-7, with TRBD2 identical over 7 bases. This CDR3 has 17 amino acids. The junction had 9 bases not matched to a gene; V was cut back by 0 bases and J by 0 bases. Germline values: CDR1 SGDLS, CDR2 YYNGEE. CDR3 protein: CASSVAPGGSVSYEQYF. CDR3 sequence (DNA): TGTGCCAGCAGCGTAGCCCCGGGGGGTAGCGTCTCCTACGAGCAGTACTTC.

The rearrangement links TRBV19 to TRBJ1-4; maybe TRBD1 (5 bases). The CDR3 totals 14 residues. V dropped 5 bases and J dropped 7 bases, with 14 bases sitting between them. Germline CDR1 is LNHDA and CDR2 is SQIVND (reference sequence). CDR3 amino acids: CASSRQGLFEKLFF. Here the CDR3 DNA reads TGTGCCAGTAGTCGGCAGGGTCTTTTTGAAAAACTGTTTTTT.

The chain combines TRBV2 with TRBJ1-5, with D maybe TRBD1 (6 bases). The germline V gene has CDR1 SNHLY and CDR2 FYNNEI. The CDR3 spans 14 residues. V lost 1 base, J lost 5 bases, and 9 bases lay in between. CDR3 loop: CASSEEGGHQPQHF. The CDR3 DNA reads TGTGCCAGCAGTGAAGAGGGGGGGCATCAGCCCCAGCATTTT.

The genes are TRBV5-1 and TRBJ2-3; D perhaps matches TRBD2 (5 bases). The CDR3 runs 16 residues. Germline assignment: CDR1 SGHRS and CDR2 YFSETQ. Deletions cut 4 bases from V and 4 bases from J, with 19 bases between. The CDR3 DNA is TGCGCCAGCAGCCCATCGCTAGGCTCGAGGGCAGATACGCAGTATTTT. Protein: CASSPSLGSRADTQYF. Full variable domain (missing parts from reference TRBV5-1 and TRBJ2-3): KAGVTQTPRYLIKTRGQQVTLSCSPISGHRSVSWYQQTPGQGLQFLFEYFSETQRNKGNFPGRFSGRQFSNSRSEMNVSTLELGDSALYLCASSPSLGSRADTQYFGPGTRLTVL.

The gene calls are TRBV6-2 or TRBV6-3 and TRBJ2-3, with 12 bases that match TRBD2. This CDR3 is built from 16 residues. Germline V CDR1 and CDR2: MNHEY, SVGEGT. The V gene end was trimmed by 6 bases and the J gene end by 5 bases; junction bases not matched to a gene: 9. CDR3 protein: CASSTRLAGVVDTQYF. The DNA of the CDR3 is TGTGCCAGCAGCACCAGACTAGCGGGAGTGGTAGATACGCAGTATTTT.

The V and J genes are TRBV6-5 and TRBJ1-2, with 9 bases that match TRBD1. This CDR3 is built from 13 residues. V lost 6 bases, J lost 8 bases, and 7 bases stayed unmatched. Germline V CDR1 and CDR2: MNHEY, SVGAGI. CDR3 DNA sequence: TGTGCCAGCAGCAGCGGGACAGGGAAAGGCTACACCTTC. It is translated as CASSSGTGKGYTF.

The genes are TRBV12-3 or TRBV12-4 and TRBJ2-2, with a tentative D call TRBD1 (6 bases). V was clipped by 8 bases and J by 2 bases, with 9 bases between them. The CDR3 length is 13 residues. CDR3 bases: TGTGCCAGCCTGGGACACAACACCGGGGAGCTGTTTTTT. It specifies CASLGHNTGELFF.

This clone came up a few times. The chain combines TRBV3-1 (or the pseudogene TRBV3-2) with TRBJ2-1, with 7 bases fitting TRBD2. With 4 bases clipped from V and 6 bases from J, the junction kept 6 bases outside the gene matches. Germline CDR1 reads LGHDT; CDR2 reads YNNKEL (reference sequence). This CDR3 comprises 14 residues. The CDR3 region has the DNA TGTGCCAGCAGCCTCATGGGGACTACCAATGAGCAGTTCTTC. Protein product: CASSLMGTTNEQFF.

J is TRBJ1-5 and V is TRBV5-1; maybe TRBD1 (5 bases). Germline values: CDR1 SGHRS, CDR2 YFSETQ. The V end was cut by 0 bases, the J end by 4 bases, with 11 bases between. The CDR3 spans 15 residues. CDR3 coding DNA: TGCGCCAGCAGCTTGGTGGGGGGAGTGAATCAGCCCCAGCATTTT. It is translated as CASSLVGGVNQPQHF.

The J gene is TRBJ2-5, the V gene TRBV7-9, with D perhaps TRBD2 (5 bases). The CDR3 runs 13 residues. Germline values: CDR1 SEHNR, CDR2 FQNEAQ (reference sequence). Trimming shortened V by 5 bases and J by 5 bases, and 12 bases separated the two germline ends. CDR3 protein: CASSRAGGETQYF. Written as DNA, the CDR3 is TGTGCCAGCAGCAGGGCCGGCGGGGAGACCCAGTACTTC. The complete variable domain, with remaining parts taken from reference TRBV7-9 and TRBJ2-5, reads DTGVSQNPRHKITKRGQNVTFRCDPISEHNRLYWYRQTLGQGPEFLTYFQNEAQLEKSRLLSDRFSAERPKGSFSTLEIQRTEQGDSAMYLCASSRAGGETQYFGPGTRLLVL.

The gene calls are TRBV19 and TRBJ2-6; D is uncertain. CDR3 length equals 16 residues. Germline CDR1 is LNHDA and CDR2 is SQIVND (reference sequence). Between the trimmed V and J ends, which lost 5 bases and 0 bases, there was a span of 11 bases. For the CDR3, the DNA is TGTGCCAGTAGTGGGCAACCCGCCTCTGGGGCCAACGTCCTGACTTTC. Residues: CASSGQPASGANVLTF. Supplemented by reference TRBV19 and TRBJ2-6, the full variable domain reads DGGITQSPKYLFRKEGQNVTLSCEQNLNHDAMYWYRQDPGQGLRLIYYSQIVNDFQKGDIAEGYSVSREKKESFPLTVTSAQKNPTAFYLCASSGQPASGANVLTFGAGSRLTVL.

The chain carries TRBV14 and TRBJ1-4; TRBD1 matches 7 bases. This CDR3 is 15 amino acids long. Germline CDR1 SGHDN, CDR2 FVKESK. Unmatched junction bases numbered 6, after V lost 1 base and J lost 7 bases. DNA of the CDR3: TGTGCCAGCAGCCAAGTGACAGGGAGGAGTGAAAAACTGTTTTTT. Its protein is CASSQVTGRSEKLFF.

The chain combines TRBV24-1 with TRBJ2-2; TRBD1 aligns across 10 bases. J gave up 6 bases and V 8 bases, and 5 bases lay outside the gene matches. The CDR3 is made up of 14 amino acids. Germline V gene data show CDR1 as KGHDR and CDR2 as SFDVKD. The CDR3 sequence: CATTRTGGPGELFF. DNA for the CDR3: TGTGCCACCACCCGGACAGGGGGTCCCGGGGAGCTGTTTTTT.

The CDR3 DNA reads TGTGCCAGCAGACCTGGGACAGGGACGAACTATGGCTACACCTTC. This sequence encodes CASRPGTGTNYGYTF. The chain links TRBV27 to TRBJ1-2; TRBD1 matches at 9 bases. Germline trimming cut 6 bases from V and 2 bases from J; bases unmatched to any gene: 7. CDR3 length equals 15 residues. Per germline, CDR1 MNHEY and CDR2 SMNVEV (reference sequence).

The V and J genes are TRBV5-1 and TRBJ2-7; D may be TRBD1 (6 bases). Deletions cut 3 bases from V and 2 bases from J, with 12 bases between. Germline V gives CDR1 SGHRS, CDR2 YFSETQ. The CDR3 extends over 14 amino acids. The CDR3 sequence is CASSSPQGTYEQYF. DNA of the CDR3: TGCGCCAGCAGCTCACCACAGGGTACCTACGAGCAGTACTTC.

This chain links TRBV28 with TRBJ2-7; 12 bases are shared with TRBD2. This CDR3 contains 17 residues. Germline values: CDR1 MDHEN, CDR2 SYDVKM. V was clipped by 2 bases and J by 2 bases; unmatched bases: 7. CDR3 sequence (DNA): TGTGCCAGCAGTTTACCCGGACTAGCGGGGACTACCTACGAGCAGTACTTC. Amino acid sequence: CASSLPGLAGTTYEQYF.

The gene calls are TRBV5-1 and TRBJ1-2, with TRBD1 matching over 7 bases. CDR1 and CDR2 (germline): SGHRS, YFSETQ. The CDR3 extends over 13 amino acids. V lost 4 bases, J lost 4 bases, and 4 bases stayed unmatched. The CDR3 region is CASSRGLGYGYTF. The DNA of the CDR3 is TGCGCCAGCAGCAGGGGGCTGGGCTATGGCTACACCTTC.

The chain recombines TRBV6-5 with TRBJ2-5; TRBD1 agrees at 9 bases. The CDR3 extends over 14 amino acids. V shed 6 bases, J shed 5 bases, and the junction held 7 bases outside the gene matches. Germline assignment: CDR1 MNHEY and CDR2 SVGAGI. DNA for the CDR3: TGTGCCAGCAGCCCCGGACAGGGGCAGGAGACCCAGTACTTC. It is translated as CASSPGQGQETQYF.

This rearrangement joins TRBV7-2 to TRBJ2-3; possibly TRBD2 for D (7 bases). Trimming removed 0 bases from V and 6 bases from J, with 16 bases in between. From germline, CDR1 is SGHTA and CDR2 FQGNSA. The CDR3 length is 16 residues. The CDR3 spells CASSLASGGRGDTQYF. The DNA of the CDR3 is TGTGCCAGCAGCTTAGCGTCGGGGGGCCGGGGGGATACGCAGTATTTT.

The V gene is TRBV7-8, the J gene TRBJ2-5, with TRBD1 matching over 8 bases. Germline V gene lookup returns CDR1 SGHVS and CDR2 FQNEAQ. This CDR3 spans 15 amino acids. Unmatched junction bases numbered 1, after V lost 0 bases and J lost 1 base. CDR3 DNA sequence: TGTGCCAGCAGCTTAGCGGACAGGGCCCAAGAGACCCAGTACTTC. Its translation: CASSLADRAQETQYF.

The J gene is TRBJ1-2, the V gene TRBV28; perhaps TRBD1 as D (5 bases). Trimming cost V 6 bases and J 4 bases, with 21 bases left between them. Germline-derived CDR1 and CDR2 are MDHEN and SYDVKM. This CDR3 comprises 16 residues. The CDR3 sequence is CASSSTPRAPSYGYTF. In nucleotides, the CDR3 is TGTGCCAGCAGCTCGACCCCCAGGGCTCCTTCCTATGGCTACACCTTC.

This clone was observed once. The V call is TRBV7-2, the J call TRBJ1-5; TRBD1 matches at 7 bases. The CDR3 totals 15 residues. Germline-derived CDR1 and CDR2 are SGHTA and FQGNSA. The J segment lost 2 bases and the V segment lost 3 bases, leaving 4 bases of the junction unmatched. The CDR3 reads CASSFKGGGNQPQHF. CDR3 bases: TGTGCCAGCAGCTTTAAAGGGGGCGGCAATCAGCCCCAGCATTTT.

The CDR3 DNA is TGTGCCAGCAGTGAAGCGCGTCTAGCGGGAGGCCATACGCAGTATTTT. It specifies CASSEARLAGGHTQYF. This chain connects TRBV2 to TRBJ2-3; 11 bases align to TRBD2. The CDR3 spans 16 residues. Germline CDR1 and CDR2: SNHLY and FYNNEI. After removal of 0 bases from V and 7 bases from J, the junction contained 6 bases not matched to a gene.

The rearrangement links TRBV2 to TRBJ1-2, with TRBD1 matching 9 bases. Germline lookup yields CDR1 SNHLY and CDR2 FYNNEI. With 1 base clipped from V and 4 bases from J, the junction kept 4 bases outside the gene matches. The CDR3 is 15 residues long. This chain's CDR3 is CASSEDTGGGYGYTF. DNA of the CDR3: TGTGCCAGCAGTGAAGATACAGGGGGCGGCTATGGCTACACCTTC. Together with reference TRBV2 and TRBJ1-2, the CDR3 gives the full variable domain: EPEVTQTPSHQVTQMGQEVILRCVPISNHLYFYWYRQILGQKVEFLVSFYNNEISEKSEIFDDQFSVERPDGSNFTLKIRSTKLEDSAMYFCASSEDTGGGYGYTFGSGTRLTVV.

The V call is TRBV3-1 (or the pseudogene TRBV3-2), the J call TRBJ2-3; D not certain. Germline loops: CDR1 LGHDT, CDR2 YNNKEL (reference sequence). Trimming pared 0 bases from V and 0 bases from J, leaving 10 bases between. The CDR3 sequence is 16 residues long. The CDR3 DNA reads as TGTGCCAGCAGCCAAGAAGACGGAGCTAGCACAGATACGCAGTATTTT. Protein: CASSQEDGASTDTQYF.

The J gene is TRBJ1-6, the V gene TRBV3-1 (or the pseudogene TRBV3-2); D gene unclear. The CDR3 has 14 residues. V lost 0 bases to trimming and J lost 11 bases, with 11 bases between them. Germline CDR1 is LGHDT and CDR2 is YNNKEL (reference sequence). The CDR3 region is CASSQEGTWAPLHF. Written as DNA, the CDR3 is TGTGCCAGCAGCCAAGAGGGCACCTGGGCACCCCTCCACTTT.

The rearrangement joins TRBV4-1 to TRBJ1-4; a possible D gene is TRBD1 (6 bases). The V gene's germline CDR1 is MGHRA and CDR2 YSYEKL. Trimming left V 4 bases short and J 6 bases short, with 9 bases between. CDR3 length equals 13 residues. The CDR3 DNA reads TGCGCCAGCAGCCTTAGGACAGATGAAAAACTGTTTTTT. Amino acids: CASSLRTDEKLFF.